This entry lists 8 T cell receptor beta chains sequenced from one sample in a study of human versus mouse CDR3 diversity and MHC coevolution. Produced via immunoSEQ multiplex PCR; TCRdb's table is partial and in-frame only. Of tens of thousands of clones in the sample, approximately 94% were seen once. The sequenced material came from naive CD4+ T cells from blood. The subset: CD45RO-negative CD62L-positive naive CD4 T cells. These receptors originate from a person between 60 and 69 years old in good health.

The CDR3 spells CASSLAGANEQYF. CDR3 coding DNA: TGTGCCAGCAGCTTAGCAGGGGCAAACGAGCAGTACTTC. The V and J genes are TRBV7-9 and TRBJ2-7; the D gene is possibly TRBD1 (5 bases). Trimming removed 0 bases from V and 5 bases from J, with 8 bases in between. CDR3 length: 13 residues. CDR1 and CDR2 from the germline V gene are SEHNR and FQNEAQ (reference sequence).

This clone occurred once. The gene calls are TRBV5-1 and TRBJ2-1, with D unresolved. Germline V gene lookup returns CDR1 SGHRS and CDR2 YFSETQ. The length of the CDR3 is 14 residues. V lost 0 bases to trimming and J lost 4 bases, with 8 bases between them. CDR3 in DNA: TGCGCCAGCAGCTTGGTAAGCGTATACAATGAGCAGTTCTTC. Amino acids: CASSLVSVYNEQFF.

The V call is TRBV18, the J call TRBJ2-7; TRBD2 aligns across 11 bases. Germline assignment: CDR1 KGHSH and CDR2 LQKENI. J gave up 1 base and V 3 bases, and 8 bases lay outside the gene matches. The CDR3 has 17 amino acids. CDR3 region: CASSPKLLAGESYEQYF. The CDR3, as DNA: TGTGCCAGCTCACCCAAATTACTAGCGGGAGAATCCTACGAGCAGTACTTC.

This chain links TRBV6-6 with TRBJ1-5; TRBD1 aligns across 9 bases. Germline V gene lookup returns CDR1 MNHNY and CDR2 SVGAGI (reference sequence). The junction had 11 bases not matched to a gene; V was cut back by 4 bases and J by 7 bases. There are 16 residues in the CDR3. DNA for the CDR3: TGTGCCAGCAGTTCCGGGACAGGGCTAGACGGACAGCCCCAGCATTTT. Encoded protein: CASSSGTGLDGQPQHF.

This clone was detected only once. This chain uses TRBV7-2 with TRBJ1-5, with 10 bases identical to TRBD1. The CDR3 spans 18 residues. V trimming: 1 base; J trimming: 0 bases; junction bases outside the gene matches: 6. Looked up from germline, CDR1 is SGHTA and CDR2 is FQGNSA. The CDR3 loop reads CASSLGQGALYSNQPQHF. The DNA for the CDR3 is TGTGCCAGCAGCTTAGGACAGGGGGCCCTATATAGCAATCAGCCCCAGCATTTT.

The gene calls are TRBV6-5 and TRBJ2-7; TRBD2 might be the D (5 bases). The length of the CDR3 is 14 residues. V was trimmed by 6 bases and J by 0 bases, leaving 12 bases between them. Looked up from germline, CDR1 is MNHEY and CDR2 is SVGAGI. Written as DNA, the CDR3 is TGTGCCAGCAGAAGGTCCCGGGGCTCCTACGAGCAGTACTTC. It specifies CASRRSRGSYEQYF.

CDR3 region: CASSPPRTGDLSEQFF. Here the CDR3 DNA reads TGTGCCAGCTCACCACCCCGGACAGGGGATTTGAGTGAGCAGTTCTTC. V and J are TRBV18 and TRBJ2-1; TRBD1 matches 9 bases. Germline V gene lookup returns CDR1 KGHSH and CDR2 LQKENI. V was pared by 0 bases and J by 9 bases, with 9 bases of the junction left unmatched. The CDR3 length is 16 residues.

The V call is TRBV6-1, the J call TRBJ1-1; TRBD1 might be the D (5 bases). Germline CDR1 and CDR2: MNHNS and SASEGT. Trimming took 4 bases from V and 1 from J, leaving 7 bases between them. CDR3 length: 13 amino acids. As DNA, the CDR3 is TGTGCCAGCAGTGGACAGACGAACACTGAAGCTTTCTTT. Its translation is CASSGQTNTEAFF.